These T cell receptor beta chains were read from a single sample in a study of shared T cell receptors in the human thymus. The repertoire was sequenced with immunoSEQ multiplex PCR; TCRdb's copy has only in-frame clones and lacks some. The repertoire includes approximately 490,000 clones, around 78% of them detected once, and about 0.013% sits in the top ten. These same data were also listed under a study on human thymus T cells.

The sequencing input was thymocytes. These receptor sequences come from a boy under two years old with a congenital heart defect. Both conserved end residues are part of each CDR3. The order of the fields is clone size, V gene, D gene, J gene, CDR3 protein. D genes are given only for firm matches. For some rows the clone size is stated as once, few or many, or as a class when expanded; others skip it.

-	TRBV4-3	-	TRBJ2-1	CASSLEDTSNDEQFF
-	TRBV5-1	TRBD1	TRBJ2-7	CASSLGPTGDYEQYF
few	TRBV4-3	-	TRBJ2-3	CASSRTEYSTDTQYF
-	TRBV28	TRBD2	TRBJ2-3	CASSSSPLAGTDTQYF
-	TRBV7-9	TRBD2	TRBJ2-5	CASSLASPAGVPQETQYF
-	TRBV9	-	TRBJ2-1	CASSPRSGYEQFF
-	TRBV7-6	TRBD1	TRBJ2-2	CASKRGQWGKGGELFF
-	TRBV5-1	TRBD1	TRBJ2-2	CASSLNRQDRPGELFF
-	TRBV18	-	TRBJ1-5	CASSLEEADNQPQHF
-	TRBV7-5	-	TRBJ2-3	CVRSLGVRAALSTDTQYF
-	TRBV25-1	TRBD1	TRBJ1-2	CASSGPDRVYGYTF
-	TRBV4-2	TRBD2	TRBJ2-7	CASSHLAGGSSYEQYF
-	TRBV2	TRBD2	TRBJ2-7	CATLVAGALAYEQYF
-	TRBV10-3	-	TRBJ2-7	CASQTTDSLSYEQYF
few	TRBV27	-	TRBJ2-7	CASSFQRAPAYEQYF
few	TRBV27	-	TRBJ1-5	CASSFPPRDQPQHF
-	TRBV6-1	TRBD1	TRBJ2-5	CASEGAGETQYF
once	TRBV7-9	TRBD1	TRBJ2-7	CASSPTGPEQYF
-	TRBV5-4	-	TRBJ2-7	CASTSYPGLWPSYEQYF
-	TRBV6-5	TRBD1	TRBJ1-3	CASRPQGARGNTIYF
-	TRBV15	TRBD2	TRBJ2-1	CATSRLPPGRAVNNEQFF
-	TRBV13	-	-	CASSPRASYEQYF